This is a list of T cell receptor beta chains from one sample in a study of T cell responses to AZD1222 COVID-19 vaccine. TCRdb's table, derived via immunoSEQ multiplex PCR, lists solely in-frame clones and lacks some. Of 97,000 or so clones listed, approximately 84% are singletons. The sample in question was peripheral blood, obtained on day 0 of AZD1222 vaccination. The origin of the receptors is an adult in good health. Each CDR3 is given with its conserved first and last residue. The D gene is left open where the match is weak. Expanded clones get a size class; other rows say once, few or many, or leave the size out.

clone size	V gene	D gene	J gene	CDR3 DNA	CDR3 protein
.	TRBV10-2	TRBD1	TRBJ1-5	TGCGCCAGCAGTTACAATACAGGGGGCTCTCAGCCCCAGCATTTT	CASSYNTGGSQPQHF
.	TRBV6-2/TRBV6-3	.	TRBJ2-3	TGTGCCAGCAGTTCATCCAGGGATACGCAGTATTTT	CASSSSRDTQYF
.	TRBV28	.	TRBJ1-2	TGTGCCAGCAGGGTTGGAGGAACCAACTATGGCTACACCTTC	CASRVGGTNYGYTF
.	TRBV21-1	.	TRBJ1-5	TGTGCCAGCAGGAGGACAGGGCCTCAGCCCCAGCATTTT	CASRRTGPQPQHF
once	TRBV10-3	.	TRBJ1-5	TGTGCCATCAGTGAGTCGGCAGGGGGCAATCAGCCCCAGCATTTT	CAISESAGGNQPQHF
.	TRBV5-8	TRBD1	TRBJ2-7	TGTGCCAGCAGGACGTCCTTCGGGACAGGGGGTAAAGAGCAGTACTTC	CASRTSFGTGGKEQYF
.	TRBV12-3/TRBV12-4	.	TRBJ1-2	TGTGCCAGCAGTTTGTCTTTCTTCAGTCTCTTC	CASSLSFFSLF
.	TRBV18	TRBD1	TRBJ2-5	TGTGCCAGCTCACGTTCACCCGGGACAGCACTACAAGAGACCCAGTACTTC	CASSRSPGTALQETQYF
.	TRBV6-5	.	TRBJ1-2	TGTGCCACCCTAGACTCTACGAACTATGGCTACACCTTC	CATLDSTNYGYTF
.	TRBV9	.	TRBJ1-6	TGTGCCAGCAGCGCAGACATGAACGGGGTCTCCTATAATTCACCCCTCCACTTT	CASSADMNGVSYNSPLHF
.	TRBV24-1	.	TRBJ2-1	TGTGCCACCAGTGCAGGGGAAGTTCCCAATAATGAGCAGTTCTTC	CATSAGEVPNNEQFF